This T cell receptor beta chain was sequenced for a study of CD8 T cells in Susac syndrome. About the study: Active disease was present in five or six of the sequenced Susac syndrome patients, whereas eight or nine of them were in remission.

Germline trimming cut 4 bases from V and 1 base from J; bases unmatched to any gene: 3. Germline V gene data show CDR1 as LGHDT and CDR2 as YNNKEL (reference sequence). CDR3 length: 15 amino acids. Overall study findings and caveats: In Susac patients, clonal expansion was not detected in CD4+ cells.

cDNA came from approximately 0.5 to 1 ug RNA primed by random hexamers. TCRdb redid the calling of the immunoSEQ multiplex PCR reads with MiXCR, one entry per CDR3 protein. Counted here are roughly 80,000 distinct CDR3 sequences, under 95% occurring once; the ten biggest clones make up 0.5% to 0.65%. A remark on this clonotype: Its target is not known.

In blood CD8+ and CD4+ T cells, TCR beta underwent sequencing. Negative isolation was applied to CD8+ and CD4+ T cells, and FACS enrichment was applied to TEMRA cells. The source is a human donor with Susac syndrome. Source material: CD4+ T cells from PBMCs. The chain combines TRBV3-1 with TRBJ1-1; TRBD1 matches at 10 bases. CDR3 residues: CASSPRDRGNTEAFF. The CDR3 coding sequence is TGTGCCAGCAGCCCGCGGGACAGGGGGAACACTGAAGCTTTCTTT.